This record concerns one T cell receptor beta chain sequence. The source of the sample is a study of blood T cell repertoires in COVID-19. Study-level background: Samples came from the United States, Italy and Spain, spanning acute and convalescent COVID-19.

Trimming cost V 3 bases and J 10 bases, with 8 bases left between them. The CDR3 sequence is 11 residues long. Profiled with immunoSEQ multiplex PCR; TCRdb holds only in-frame clones, not every one. In the table there are over 200,000 clones, 91% of which are singletons. The specimen sequenced was peripheral blood. The gene calls are TRBV5-3 and TRBJ2-1; tentative D call: TRBD1 (6 bases). TRBV5-3 is flagged as an ORF with uncertain function. The TCR comes from a person between 18 and 30 years old with COVID-19, enrolled during active disease. The CDR3 bases are TGTGCCAGAAGCTGGGGGACAGAGCAGTTCTTC. Protein product: CARSWGTEQFF.